These 32 T cell receptor beta chains were sequenced from one sample in a study of blood T cell repertoires in COVID-19. Assay: immunoSEQ multiplex PCR; the TCRdb copy retains only in-frame clones and omits some. The sample has under 250,000 clones; over 75% are singletons. The specimen sequenced was PBMCs or T cells enriched from blood (not recorded which). The receptor source for this set is a woman aged 18 to 35 in a cohort exposed to, infected with or recovered from COVID-19 (not recorded which).

This chain uses TRBV18 with TRBJ2-7; D possibly corresponds to TRBD1 (6 bases). CDR1 and CDR2 (germline): KGHSH, LQKENI. Trimming shortened V by 6 bases and J by 3 bases, and 15 bases separated the two germline ends. CDR3 length: 14 amino acids. The CDR3 is CASSTTGSLYEQYF. For the CDR3, the DNA is TGTGCCAGCTCGACTACAGGGTCTCTCTACGAGCAGTACTTC. The complete variable domain, with remaining parts taken from reference TRBV18 and TRBJ2-7, reads NAGVMQNPRHLVRRRGQEARLRCSPMKGHSHVYWYRQLPEEGLKFMVYLQKENIIDESGMPKERFSAEFPKEGPSILRIQQVVRGDSAAYFCASSTTGSLYEQYFGPGTRLTVT.

This clone has more than one count but fewer than ten. The chain carries TRBV6-1 and TRBJ1-6, with D unclear. Germline V lookup: CDR1 MNHNS, CDR2 SASEGT. The ends were cut back, 2 bases at V and 7 bases at J, with 12 bases in the middle. The CDR3 is 15 amino acids. The CDR3 sequence is CASSESGGTNSPLHF. The CDR3 DNA sequence: TGTGCCAGCAGTGAATCGGGAGGTACCAATTCACCCCTCCACTTT.

This clone occurred a few times. The chain combines TRBV5-4 with TRBJ2-2; D might be TRBD2 (7 bases). CDR3 length: 15 amino acids. Trimming took off 1 base at V and 3 bases at J, with 10 bases between the two ends. Germline CDR1 is SGHNT and CDR2 is YYREEE (reference sequence). The CDR3 reads CASSLTGGHTGELFF. The DNA of the CDR3 is TGTGCCAGCAGCTTGACCGGGGGGCACACCGGGGAGCTGTTTTTT.

The V call is TRBV28, the J call TRBJ2-7; possibly TRBD2 for D (7 bases). The CDR3 totals 13 residues. Germline V CDR1 and CDR2: MDHEN, SYDVKM. Trimming cost V 5 bases and J 4 bases, with 12 bases left between them. The CDR3 coding sequence is TGTGCCAGCAGTCTGGGGGGGCGTTACGAGCAGTACTTC. This codes for CASSLGGRYEQYF.

This clone appeared a single time. This chain links TRBV7-3 with TRBJ2-1; tentatively, D is TRBD1 (6 bases). Looked up from germline, CDR1 is SGHTA and CDR2 is FQGTGA. V was trimmed by 4 bases and J by 4 bases, leaving 11 bases between them. CDR3 length equals 14 residues. The CDR3 sequence: CASSYGQQYNEQFF. CDR3 coding DNA: TGTGCCAGCAGCTACGGACAGCAGTACAATGAGCAGTTCTTC.

This clone came up once. The gene calls are TRBV5-1 and TRBJ2-3, with D possibly TRBD1 on 6 matching bases. The length of the CDR3 is 14 residues. The germline V and J ends were trimmed by 0 bases and 5 bases, with 10 bases remaining between them. The germline V gene encodes CDR1 SGHRS and CDR2 YFSETQ. CDR3 DNA: TGCGCCAGCAGCTTGGGACAGGACGGAGATACGCAGTATTTT. Its protein product is CASSLGQDGDTQYF.

This sequence joins TRBV7-6 and TRBJ1-6; 10 bases are shared with TRBD1. Germline V CDR1 and CDR2: SGHVS, FNYEAQ. The CDR3 is 15 residues long. Trimming took 1 base from V and 9 from J; bases not matched to a gene: 3. The CDR3, as DNA: TGTGCCAGCAGCTTAGAGGGACAGGGGCTTTCACCCCTCCACTTT. Translated, it gives CASSLEGQGLSPLHF.

The chain uses TRBV18 and TRBJ1-2; 7 nucleotides agree with TRBD1. V shed 1 base and J 0 bases; nucleotides not matched to a gene: 17. CDR3 length: 20 residues. Germline-derived CDR1 and CDR2 are KGHSH and LQKENI. The CDR3 DNA reads as TGTGCCAGCTCACCACAGGCCCTCACAGGGGACGGAGGAACTAACTATGGCTACACCTTC. It encodes CASSPQALTGDGGTNYGYTF.

V usage is TRBV25-1 and J usage is TRBJ1-1, with TRBD1 identical over 8 bases. Germline V gives CDR1 MGHDK, CDR2 SYGVNS. This CDR3 comprises 15 residues. The V gene end was trimmed by 5 bases and the J gene end by 3 bases; junction bases not matched to a gene: 8. The CDR3 region is CASSPRTGRDTEAFF. The CDR3 region has the DNA TGTGCCAGCAGTCCGCGGACAGGGAGGGACACTGAAGCTTTCTTT.

The chain employs TRBV19 and TRBJ1-2; the D gene is possibly TRBD1 (5 bases). Looked up from germline, CDR1 is LNHDA and CDR2 is SQIVND (reference sequence). This CDR3 contains 16 residues. V was clipped by 0 bases and J by 4 bases, with 15 bases between them. Here the CDR3 reads CASSIDAPRQLYGYTF. The CDR3 DNA reads as TGTGCCAGTAGTATAGATGCCCCAAGACAGCTCTATGGCTACACCTTC.

The CDR3: CASRPYEGANYGYTF. Written as DNA, the CDR3 is TGTGCCAGCAGGCCCTACGAGGGGGCTAACTATGGCTACACCTTC. The J gene is TRBJ1-2, the V gene TRBV27, with D possibly TRBD1 on 6 matching bases. The CDR3 covers 15 residues. Germline assignment: CDR1 MNHEY and CDR2 SMNVEV (reference sequence). V was pared by 6 bases and J by 0 bases, with 14 bases between.

V and J are TRBV19 and TRBJ2-1; 9 nucleotides line up with TRBD2. Germline V gives CDR1 LNHDA, CDR2 SQIVND (reference sequence). The CDR3 contains 15 residues. V was clipped by 7 bases and J by 2 bases; unmatched bases: 6. In DNA, the CDR3 is TGTGCCAGTAACTCAGGGACTAGCACCTACAATGAGCAGTTCTTC. Its translation: CASNSGTSTYNEQFF.

V usage is TRBV6-1 and J usage is TRBJ1-2; D is unclear. V lost 4 bases and J lost 0, with 24 bases in between. The V gene's germline CDR1 is MNHNS and CDR2 SASEGT. This CDR3 region has 19 residues. CDR3 bases: TGTGCCAGCAGTGGACCCCCAGGACTGTCAAATACTCCTAACTATGGCTACACCTTC. The encoded protein is CASSGPPGLSNTPNYGYTF.

The J gene is TRBJ1-4, the V gene TRBV11-2; TRBD1 matches at 7 bases. CDR3 length: 15 amino acids. With V trimmed by 4 bases and J by 7 bases, 9 bases remained unmatched. Germline V gene sequence: CDR1 SGHAT, CDR2 FQNNGV. Written as DNA, the CDR3 is TGTGCCAGCAGCTCTTCAGGGGGTTTGGGTGAAAAACTGTTTTTT. It yields the protein CASSSSGGLGEKLFF. Full variable domain (remainder filled in from reference TRBV11-2 and TRBJ1-4): EAGVAQSPRYKIIEKRQSVAFWCNPISGHATLYWYQQILGQGPKLLIQFQNNGVVDDSQLPKDRFSAERLKGVDSTLKIQPAKLEDSAVYLCASSSSGGLGEKLFFGSGTQLSVL.

The gene calls are TRBV28 and TRBJ1-5; 9 nucleotides line up with TRBD1. Looked up from germline, CDR1 is MDHEN and CDR2 is SYDVKM. V was pared by 2 bases and J by 4 bases, with 3 bases of the junction left unmatched. CDR3 length: 15 amino acids. CDR3 in DNA: TGTGCCAGCAGTTTACCACAGGGGGCGAATCAGCCCCAGCATTTT. Its protein product is CASSLPQGANQPQHF.

The chain carries TRBV5-1 and TRBJ2-2, with TRBD2 as a possible D gene (5 bases). This CDR3 comprises 15 residues. Germline V gives CDR1 SGHRS, CDR2 YFSETQ. V lost 0 bases and J lost 1, with 7 bases in between. The CDR3 is CASSLVAGNTGELFF. Here the CDR3 DNA reads TGCGCCAGCAGCTTGGTGGCGGGGAACACCGGGGAGCTGTTTTTT.

The chain links TRBV5-5 to TRBJ2-7; 9 bases match TRBD2. V gave up 4 bases and J gave up 5 bases; unmatched junction bases: 4. CDR1 is SGHKS, CDR2 YYEKEE, per germline (reference sequence). The CDR3 extends over 13 amino acids. CDR3 nucleotides: TGTGCCAGCAGCAAGGGGACTAGCAACGAGCAGTACTTC. This encodes CASSKGTSNEQYF.

This sequence joins TRBV24-1 and TRBJ1-5; D gene ambiguous. Germline V CDR1 and CDR2: KGHDR, SFDVKD. V was trimmed by 5 bases and J by 2 bases, leaving 9 bases between them. CDR3 length: 14 amino acids. The CDR3 region is CATSAPGRNQPQHF. CDR3 nucleotides: TGTGCCACCAGTGCTCCGGGTCGCAATCAGCCCCAGCATTTT.

The genes are TRBV28 and TRBJ1-2, with 8 bases lining up with TRBD1. The CDR3 length is 13 residues. The V gene end was trimmed by 5 bases and the J gene end by 5 bases; junction bases not matched to a gene: 4. Germline V gene data show CDR1 as MDHEN and CDR2 as SYDVKM. CDR3 protein: CASSQDRAYGYTF. The CDR3 nucleotides read TGTGCCAGCAGTCAGGACAGGGCTTATGGCTACACCTTC.

J is TRBJ1-4 and V is TRBV11-2; tentatively, D is TRBD1 (5 bases). This CDR3 has 16 amino acids. Trimming stripped 5 bases from V and 3 bases from J, with 16 bases between. Germline CDR1 is SGHAT and CDR2 is FQNNGV. In DNA form, the CDR3 reads TGTGCCAGCAGCGCCCGATTAGGGGCGGCTAATGAAAAACTGTTTTTT. Translation: CASSARLGAANEKLFF.

The chain joins TRBV2 to TRBJ1-2, with D maybe TRBD1 (6 bases). This CDR3 has 14 residues. Germline V lookup: CDR1 SNHLY, CDR2 FYNNEI. The V end lost 7 bases, the J end lost 7 bases, and 19 bases lay between the germline ends. The CDR3 protein is CASTNQGIVSGYTF. CDR3 bases: TGTGCCAGCACCAATCAGGGGATCGTAAGTGGCTACACCTTC.

The chain couples TRBV5-1 to TRBJ2-2, with D uncertain. In germline, CDR1 is SGHRS, CDR2 YFSETQ. The CDR3 sequence is 16 residues long. V shed 3 bases and J shed 1 base, with 13 bases lying between them. The CDR3 DNA reads TGCGCCAGCAGCTCTCACCCCCGAGGGAACACCGGGGAGCTGTTTTTT. This sequence encodes CASSSHPRGNTGELFF. Based on the CDR3 plus reference TRBV5-1 and TRBJ2-2, the full variable domain is KAGVTQTPRYLIKTRGQQVTLSCSPISGHRSVSWYQQTPGQGLQFLFEYFSETQRNKGNFPGRFSGRQFSNSRSEMNVSTLELGDSALYLCASSSHPRGNTGELFFGEGSRLTVL.

The chain has TRBV5-1 and TRBJ2-5; 11 bases fit TRBD2. The ends lost 4 bases at V and 4 bases at J; junction bases unmatched: 6. The CDR3 length is 15 residues. Germline CDR1 is SGHRS and CDR2 is YFSETQ. The CDR3: CASSTSGTSGETQYF. Written as DNA, the CDR3 is TGCGCCAGCAGCACCTCCGGGACTAGCGGAGAGACCCAGTACTTC.

V gene TRBV11-3 combines with J gene TRBJ2-1, with 8 bases lining up with TRBD1. With V trimmed by 5 bases and J by 5 bases, 11 bases remained unmatched. Germline V gene lookup returns CDR1 SGHNT and CDR2 YENEEA. This CDR3 has 16 residues. The CDR3 sequence: CASSPKGGQAHNEQFF. The CDR3, as DNA: TGTGCCAGCAGCCCCAAGGGGGGACAGGCCCACAATGAGCAGTTCTTC.

The rearrangement joins TRBV2 to TRBJ2-1; 9 nucleotides align to TRBD2. The V and J ends lost 4 bases and 3 bases, in that order; junction bases with no gene match: 1. The V gene's germline CDR1 is SNHLY and CDR2 FYNNEI. The CDR3 is made up of 14 amino acids. The CDR3 DNA reads TGTGCCAGCAGTGCTAGCGGGAACTACAATGAGCAGTTCTTC. This encodes CASSASGNYNEQFF.

The chain couples TRBV3-1 (or the pseudogene TRBV3-2) to TRBJ2-1; D possibly corresponds to TRBD2 (6 bases). This CDR3 contains 15 residues. The V gene lost 3 bases and the J gene lost 3 bases, with 12 bases spanning the gap. The germline V gene encodes CDR1 LGHDT and CDR2 YNNKEL (reference sequence). The CDR3, as DNA: TGTGCCAGCAGCCATGACGGGAGCCTCTACAATGAGCAGTTCTTC. It encodes CASSHDGSLYNEQFF.

V and J are TRBV3-1 (or the pseudogene TRBV3-2) and TRBJ1-1; D remains ambiguous. CDR1 is LGHDT, CDR2 YNNKEL, per germline (reference sequence). Trimming cost V 4 bases and J 1 base, with 10 bases left between them. This CDR3 comprises 14 residues. DNA of the CDR3: TGTGCCAGCAGCCTTCTGCGGAGGAACACTGAAGCTTTCTTT. It encodes CASSLLRRNTEAFF.

The chain recombines TRBV2 with TRBJ1-5; TRBD1 might be the D (5 bases). The ends were cut back, 4 bases at V and 2 bases at J, with 12 bases in the middle. Germline V lookup: CDR1 SNHLY, CDR2 FYNNEI. This CDR3 has 15 amino acids. As DNA, the CDR3 is TGTGCCAGCAGTGGCGACAGTGGAGGCAATCAGCCCCAGCATTTT. Its translation is CASSGDSGGNQPQHF. The full variable domain, with the rest looked up from reference TRBV2 and TRBJ1-5, is EPEVTQTPSHQVTQMGQEVILRCVPISNHLYFYWYRQILGQKVEFLVSFYNNEISEKSEIFDDQFSVERPDGSNFTLKIRSTKLEDSAMYFCASSGDSGGNQPQHFGDGTRLSIL.

This chain connects TRBV19 to TRBJ1-1; no definite D call. CDR1 is LNHDA, CDR2 SQIVND, per germline (reference sequence). The CDR3 contains 12 residues. Trimming shortened V by 4 bases and J by 4 bases, and 7 bases separated the two germline ends. CDR3 sequence reads: CASSSLSTEAFF. CDR3 nucleotides: TGTGCCAGTAGTAGTCTGAGCACTGAAGCTTTCTTT. Using reference TRBV19 and TRBJ1-1 for the parts outside the CDR3, the full variable domain is DGGITQSPKYLFRKEGQNVTLSCEQNLNHDAMYWYRQDPGQGLRLIYYSQIVNDFQKGDIAEGYSVSREKKESFPLTVTSAQKNPTAFYLCASSSLSTEAFFGQGTRLTVV.

The CDR3 reads CASSLGLAGGHEQFF. CDR3 DNA sequence: TGTGCCAGCAGCTTAGGACTAGCGGGGGGACATGAGCAGTTCTTC. This chain links TRBV7-9 with TRBJ2-1, with 13 bases fitting TRBD2. The CDR3 is 15 amino acids. Trimming removed 1 base from V and 8 bases from J; junction bases left unmatched: 2. Germline-derived CDR1 and CDR2 are SEHNR and FQNEAQ (reference sequence).

This chain connects TRBV27 to TRBJ2-3; 8 bases align to TRBD2. The length of the CDR3 is 13 residues. After removal of 6 bases from V and 7 bases from J, the junction contained 6 bases not matched to a gene. Germline CDR1 is MNHEY and CDR2 is SMNVEV (reference sequence). This CDR3 reads CASSPQRENTQYF. As DNA, the CDR3 is TGTGCCAGCAGCCCTCAGCGGGAGAATACGCAGTATTTT.

This chain uses TRBV7-3 with TRBJ2-2; TRBD2 matches 10 bases. V gave up 5 bases and J gave up 4 bases; unmatched junction bases: 10. Germline V lookup: CDR1 SGHTA, CDR2 FQGTGA. CDR3 length: 17 amino acids. The CDR3 sequence: CASSQQPGLATTGELFF. CDR3 DNA: TGTGCCAGCAGCCAACAACCGGGACTAGCGACCACCGGGGAGCTGTTTTTT. Using reference TRBV7-3 and TRBJ2-2 for the parts outside the CDR3, the full variable domain is GAGVSQTPSNKVTEKGKYVELRCDPISGHTALYWYRQSLGQGPEFLIYFQGTGAADDSGLPNDRFFAVRPEGSVSTLKIQRTERGDSAVYLCASSQQPGLATTGELFFGEGSRLTVL.